What follows are 21 T cell receptor beta chains derived from one specimen sequenced in a study of T cells after yellow fever vaccination (dated by TCRdb to the late 2010s). What the treatment or condition label conveys for this sample: live attenuated yellow fever vaccine strain. The library came from 5' RACE. The sequencer was an Illumina HiSeq 2500. TCRdb reprocessed the public reads (quality trimming at Q25 with fastp, clone calling with MiXCR) and kept in-frame beta chains. Every CDR3 protein is listed once, alongside the most common genes and DNA of its rows. Within this sample are a few hundred thousand distinct CDR3 sequences, with around 16% of them counted one time only. The biggest ten clones account for 17% of the sample. The sample consisted of PBMCs, taken 5 to 6 days after the first yellow fever vaccination. The origin of the receptors is a man aged 18 to 29 who received the YFV17D yellow fever vaccine.

A single count supports this clonotype. V gene TRBV7-2 combines with J gene TRBJ1-2, with 10 bases aligning to TRBD1. The CDR3 is made up of 16 amino acids. CDR1 is SGHTA, CDR2 FQGNSA, per germline. The trim removed 1 base at V and 8 bases at J, leaving 10 bases unmatched. The CDR3 loop reads CASSLVATGGAGGYTF. CDR3 DNA: TGTGCCAGCAGCTTAGTGGCGACAGGGGGCGCCGGCGGCTACACCTTC.

The V gene is TRBV2, the J gene TRBJ2-1; maybe TRBD2 (5 bases). The CDR3 sequence is 13 residues long. Looked up from germline, CDR1 is SNHLY and CDR2 is FYNNEI. V was pared by 3 bases and J by 9 bases, with 12 bases between. As DNA, the CDR3 is TGTGCCAGCAGTGACATCGTCGCGGGTGAGCAGTTCTTC. Its translation: CASSDIVAGEQFF.

This clonotype was observed a few times. V is TRBV18 and J is TRBJ2-7; 7 nucleotides align to TRBD1. The CDR3 loop spans 17 amino acids. Trimming removed 2 bases from V and 2 bases from J; junction bases left unmatched: 12. Germline values: CDR1 KGHSH, CDR2 LQKENI. DNA for the CDR3: TGTGCCAGCTCACCAGACAGGGTGGGAGTCTTGCCCTACGAGCAGTACTTC. Translated, it gives CASSPDRVGVLPYEQYF.

This clonotype appeared a few times. This chain uses TRBV27 with TRBJ2-3; D unresolved. Trimming stripped 6 bases from V and 0 bases from J, with 7 bases between. CDR1 and CDR2 (germline): MNHEY, SMNVEV (reference sequence). CDR3 size: 13 residues. CDR3 sequence reads: CASSVASTDTQYF. CDR3 in DNA: TGTGCCAGCAGCGTGGCTAGCACAGATACGCAGTATTTT.

This clonotype occurred a few times. The rearrangement uses TRBV12-3 or TRBV12-4 and TRBJ1-3, with 9 bases fitting TRBD1. V trimming: 6 bases; J trimming: 3 bases; junction bases outside the gene matches: 6. The CDR3 runs to 15 residues. The CDR3 bases are TGTGCCAGCAGGACACAGGGGGCAGGTGGAAACACCATATATTTT. Its translation is CASRTQGAGGNTIYF.

The J gene is TRBJ1-2, the V gene TRBV20-1, with D uncertain. Looked up from germline, CDR1 is DFQATT and CDR2 is SNEGSKA (reference sequence). The V and J ends lost 3 bases and 6 bases respectively, with 11 bases between them. The CDR3 covers 12 residues. CDR3 amino acids: CSASANNHGYTF. CDR3 DNA: TGCAGTGCTAGCGCCAACAACCATGGCTACACCTTC.

The chain combines TRBV4-2 with TRBJ2-3, with 12 bases aligning to TRBD2. The junction had 6 bases not matched to a gene; V was cut back by 0 bases and J by 14 bases. The CDR3 extends over 14 amino acids. CDR1 and CDR2 (germline): LGHNA, YNFKEQ. For the CDR3, the DNA is TGTGCCAGCAGCCAAGATCTAGCGGGGGGGCCCCTGTATTTT. It yields the protein CASSQDLAGGPLYF.

This chain links TRBV4-3 with TRBJ2-6, with 7 bases identical to TRBD1. CDR1 is LGHNA and CDR2 is YSLEER in the germline V gene. The CDR3 contains 20 residues. The V and J ends lost 4 bases and 0 bases, in that order; junction bases with no gene match: 15. CDR3 DNA: TGCGCCAGCAGCCGTACAGGGGTAAGACGATACTCCTCTGGGGCCAACGTCCTGACTTTC. It is translated as CASSRTGVRRYSSGANVLTF.

This chain joins TRBV4-1 and TRBJ2-1; D is uncertain. CDR1 MGHRA and CDR2 YSYEKL come from the germline V gene. With 4 bases removed from V and 8 bases from J, the gap between germline ends came to 18 bases. This CDR3 contains 15 residues. The CDR3 DNA reads as TGCGCCAGCAGCCCGCCCGGCTCTAGGGTCCATGAGCAGTTCTTC. Encoded protein: CASSPPGSRVHEQFF.

The gene calls are TRBV28 and TRBJ2-1; no reliable D call. V lost 5 bases to trimming and J lost 9 bases, with 5 bases between them. The CDR3 length is 10 residues. CDR1 MDHEN and CDR2 SYDVKM come from the germline V gene. The CDR3 spells CASSSFEQFF. Here the CDR3 DNA reads TGTGCCAGCAGTAGTTTTGAGCAGTTCTTC.

The genes are TRBV29-1 and TRBJ2-7, with TRBD1 identical over 7 bases. After removal of 3 bases from V and 5 bases from J, the junction contained 7 bases not matched to a gene. Germline assignment: CDR1 SQVTM and CDR2 ANQGSEA. The CDR3 totals 13 residues. In DNA form, the CDR3 reads TGCAGCGTTGAGGCAGGGGGTTTGGACGAGCAGTACTTC. Translated: CSVEAGGLDEQYF.

This clonotype has more than one count but fewer than ten. The chain has TRBV7-2 and TRBJ1-1, with D hard to call. The germline V gene has CDR1 SGHTA and CDR2 FQGNSA. With 0 bases removed from V and 10 bases from J, the gap between germline ends came to 9 bases. The CDR3 contains 12 residues. CDR3 in DNA: TGTGCCAGCAGCTTAGCCGGACGAGGAGCTTTCTTT. Encoded protein: CASSLAGRGAFF.

This clonotype was seen a few times. This chain connects TRBV5-1 to TRBJ2-7; no definite D call. Trimming cost V 1 base and J 5 bases, with 16 bases left between them. There are 15 residues in the CDR3. Germline V gene data show CDR1 as SGHRS and CDR2 as YFSETQ. CDR3 nucleotides: TGCGCCAGCAGCTTGCCCCCCAGCACCCTTGACGAGCAGTACTTC. It translates to CASSLPPSTLDEQYF. The complete variable domain, with remaining parts taken from reference TRBV5-1 and TRBJ2-7, reads KAGVTQTPRYLIKTRGQQVTLSCSPISGHRSVSWYQQTPGQGLQFLFEYFSETQRNKGNFPGRFSGRQFSNSRSEMNVSTLELGDSALYLCASSLPPSTLDEQYFGPGTRLTVT.

This clonotype turned up a few times. V and J are TRBV20-1 and TRBJ2-1; 8 nucleotides match TRBD2. CDR1 is DFQATT, CDR2 SNEGSKA, per germline (reference sequence). Trimming cost V 6 bases and J 8 bases; bases outside gene matches: 9. This CDR3 region has 13 residues. The CDR3 is CSASPRLAHEQFF. For the CDR3, the DNA is TGCAGTGCGTCCCCGCGACTAGCGCATGAGCAGTTCTTC.

The DNA for the CDR3 is TGTGCCAGCTCACCAGAGGAAGCCCAGGTCTATGGCTACACCTTC. Its protein is CASSPEEAQVYGYTF. The V gene is TRBV18, the J gene TRBJ1-2; D not certain. V lost 2 bases and J 4 bases, leaving 14 bases between the germline ends. CDR3 length: 15 amino acids. Germline V gene data show CDR1 as KGHSH and CDR2 as LQKENI. Combining the CDR3 with reference TRBV18 and TRBJ1-2 gives the whole variable domain NAGVMQNPRHLVRRRGQEARLRCSPMKGHSHVYWYRQLPEEGLKFMVYLQKENIIDESGMPKERFSAEFPKEGPSILRIQQVVRGDSAAYFCASSPEEAQVYGYTFGSGTRLTVV.

The gene calls are TRBV4-3 and TRBJ2-3; D call uncertain. The CDR3 loop spans 15 amino acids. Germline V gives CDR1 LGHNA, CDR2 YSLEER. V lost 1 base, J lost 3 bases, and 11 bases lay in between. The CDR3 reads CASSQGAQATDTQYF. CDR3 sequence (DNA): TGCGCCAGCAGCCAAGGGGCCCAAGCTACAGATACGCAGTATTTT.

J is TRBJ2-1 and V is TRBV4-1, with 9 positions matching TRBD1. Germline V CDR1 and CDR2: MGHRA, YSYEKL. There are 14 residues in the CDR3. The trim removed 1 base at V and 8 bases at J, leaving 3 bases unmatched. CDR3 coding DNA: TGCGCCAGCAGCCAAGTGGGACAGGGCTATGAGCAGTTCTTC. Its translation: CASSQVGQGYEQFF.

The genes are TRBV6-5 and TRBJ2-5; D unclear. The CDR3 extends over 14 amino acids. Trimming cost V 0 bases and J 13 bases, with 18 bases left between them. From germline, CDR1 is MNHEY and CDR2 SVGAGI. This chain's CDR3 is CASSYSQTASTSYF. The CDR3 DNA reads as TGTGCCAGCAGTTACTCGCAGACGGCTTCGACTTCGTACTTC.

This clonotype was picked up a small number of times. The chain recombines TRBV18 with TRBJ2-1; perhaps D is TRBD1 or TRBD2 (5 bases each). Germline V gene sequence: CDR1 KGHSH, CDR2 LQKENI. Between the trimmed V and J ends, which lost 2 bases and 6 bases, there was a span of 11 bases. The CDR3 runs 14 residues. The CDR3 DNA sequence: TGTGCCAGCTCACCAACCGGGACGTTCAATGAGCAGTTCTTC. Its protein product is CASSPTGTFNEQFF.

This clonotype was seen repeatedly, ten times or more. The V gene is TRBV25-1, the J gene TRBJ2-3; D may be TRBD2 (7 bases). Germline V CDR1 and CDR2: MGHDK, SYGVNS. V lost 7 bases, J lost 0 bases, and 23 bases lay in between. The CDR3 covers 18 residues. The CDR3 here is CASTPGARLAESTDTQYF. CDR3 in DNA: TGTGCCAGCACCCCGGGGGCCCGACTAGCCGAAAGCACAGATACGCAGTATTTT.

This chain uses TRBV4-3 with TRBJ2-3; a possible D gene is TRBD2 (5 bases). V was trimmed by 0 bases and J by 6 bases, leaving 13 bases between them. The CDR3 contains 15 residues. CDR1 LGHNA and CDR2 YSLEER come from the germline V gene. CDR3 region: CASSQDGERGDTQYF. For the CDR3, the DNA is TGCGCCAGCAGCCAAGATGGGGAGCGTGGGGATACGCAGTATTTT.